The TCR beta chain under discussion was sequenced for a study of blood T cells in healthy people across ages. This CDR3 spans 19 amino acids. CDR1 and CDR2 (germline): GTSNPN, SVGIG (reference sequence). The V and J ends lost 4 bases and 4 bases, in that order; junction bases with no gene match: 20. With a J-beta primer mix and a sample-barcoded 5' primer, a second PCR ran about 6 to 11 cycles. Each CDR3 protein is one row after TCRdb ran MiXCR on the 5' RACE reads. In the table there are approximately 1.5 million distinct CDR3 sequences, 30% to 40% of which are singletons. This TCR was recovered from a woman in her 30s in good health. Sequencing was done on a sample of blood. The V gene is TRBV30, the J gene TRBJ1-5; 9 nucleotides line up with TRBD1. In nucleotides, the CDR3 is TGTGCCTGGAACCAAAAGGAGGGACAGGGACGGGTAGGAAATCAGCCCCAGCATTTT. It translates to CAWNQKEGQGRVGNQPQHF.